This T cell receptor beta chain is drawn from a study of T cells in Graves' hyperthyroidism and ophthalmopathy. Across the whole study: At initial diagnosis, before any treatment had begun, peripheral blood was obtained.

Study conclusions and caveats: Most thyroid clonotypes with frequency above 0.001 were detected in blood. Using 13 V-J features, a model discriminated ophthalmopathy from stable hyperthyroidism.

On this clonotype itself: No antigen is known for it.

Orbital computed tomography, thyroid ultrasound, serum thyroxine and TRAb, and clinical symptoms together informed the diagnoses. TCR beta CDR3 sequences were amplified from RNA transcripts. When the TCR CDR3 underwent first-round RT-PCR, the HTBI primer set was used. From the multiplex PCR reads, TCRdb called clonotypes with MiXCR, one entry per CDR3 protein. This table holds fewer than 400,000 distinct CDR3 sequences, more than 15% found once. V was cut by 2 bases and J by 6 bases, with 11 bases left in between. From germline, CDR1 is SGHDT and CDR2 YYEEEE. The CDR3 totals 13 residues. The specimen sequenced was blood. The TCR was taken from a woman between 18 and 29 years old with Graves' hyperthyroidism that later progressed to Graves' ophthalmopathy. The chain couples TRBV5-6 to TRBJ1-2, with D unresolved. In nucleotides, the CDR3 is TGTGCCAGCAGCTTTAACACCGGGGATGGCTACACCTTC. Its protein is CASSFNTGDGYTF.